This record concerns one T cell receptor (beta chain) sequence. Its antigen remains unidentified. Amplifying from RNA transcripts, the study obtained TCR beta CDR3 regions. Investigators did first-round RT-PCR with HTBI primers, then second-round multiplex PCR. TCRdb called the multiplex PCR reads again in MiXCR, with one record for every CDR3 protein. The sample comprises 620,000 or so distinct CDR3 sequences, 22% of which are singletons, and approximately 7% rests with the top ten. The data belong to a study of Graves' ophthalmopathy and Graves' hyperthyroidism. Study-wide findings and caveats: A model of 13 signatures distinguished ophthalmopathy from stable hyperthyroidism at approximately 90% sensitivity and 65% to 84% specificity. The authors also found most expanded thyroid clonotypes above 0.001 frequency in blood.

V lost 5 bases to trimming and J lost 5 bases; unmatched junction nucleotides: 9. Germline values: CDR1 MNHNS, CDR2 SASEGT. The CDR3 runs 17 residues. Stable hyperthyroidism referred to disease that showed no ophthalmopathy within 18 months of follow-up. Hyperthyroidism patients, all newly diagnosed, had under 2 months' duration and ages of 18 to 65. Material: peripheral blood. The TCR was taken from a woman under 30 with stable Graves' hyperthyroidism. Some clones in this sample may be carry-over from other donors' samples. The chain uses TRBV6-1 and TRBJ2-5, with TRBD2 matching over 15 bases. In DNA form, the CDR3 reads TGTGCCAGCAGTCCCTGGACTAGCGGGGGGGCCGGTGAGACCCAGTACTTC. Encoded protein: CASSPWTSGGAGETQYF.